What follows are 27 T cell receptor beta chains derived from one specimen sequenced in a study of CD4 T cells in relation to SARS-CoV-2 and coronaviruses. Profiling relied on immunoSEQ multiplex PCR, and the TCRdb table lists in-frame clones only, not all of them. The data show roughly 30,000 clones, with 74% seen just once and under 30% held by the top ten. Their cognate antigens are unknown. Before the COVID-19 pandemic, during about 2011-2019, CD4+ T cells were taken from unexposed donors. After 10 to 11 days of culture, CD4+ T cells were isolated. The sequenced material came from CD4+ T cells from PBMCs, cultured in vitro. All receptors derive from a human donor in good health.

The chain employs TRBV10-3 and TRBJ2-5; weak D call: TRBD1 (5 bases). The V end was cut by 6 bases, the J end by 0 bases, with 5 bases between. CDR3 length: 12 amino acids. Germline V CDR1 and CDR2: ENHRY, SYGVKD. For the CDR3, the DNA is TGTGCCATCAGCAGGGACCAAGAGACCCAGTACTTC. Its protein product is CAISRDQETQYF.

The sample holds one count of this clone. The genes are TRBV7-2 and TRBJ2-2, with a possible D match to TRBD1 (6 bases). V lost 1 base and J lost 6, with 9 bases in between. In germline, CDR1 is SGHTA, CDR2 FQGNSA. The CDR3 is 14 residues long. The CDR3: CASSLGGLAGELFF. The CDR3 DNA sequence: TGTGCCAGCAGCTTAGGGGGGCTAGCCGGGGAGCTGTTTTTT. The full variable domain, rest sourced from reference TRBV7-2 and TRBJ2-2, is GAGVSQSPSNKVTEKGKDVELRCDPISGHTALYWYRQSLGQGLEFLIYFQGNSAPDKSGLPSDRFSAERTGGSVSTLTIQRTQQEDSAVYLCASSLGGLAGELFFGEGSRLTVL.

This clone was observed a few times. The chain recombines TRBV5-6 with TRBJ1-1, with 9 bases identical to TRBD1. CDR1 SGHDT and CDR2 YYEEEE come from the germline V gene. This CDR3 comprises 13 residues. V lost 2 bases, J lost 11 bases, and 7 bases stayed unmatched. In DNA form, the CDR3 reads TGTGCCAGCAGCTTTCCCATCGGACAGGGGGCTTTCTTT. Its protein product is CASSFPIGQGAFF.

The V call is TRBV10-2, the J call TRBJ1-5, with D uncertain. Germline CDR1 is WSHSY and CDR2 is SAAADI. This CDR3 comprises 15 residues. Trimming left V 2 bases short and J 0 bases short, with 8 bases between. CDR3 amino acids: CASSERLNSNQPQHF. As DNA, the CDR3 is TGCGCCAGCAGTGAGCGACTAAATAGCAATCAGCCCCAGCATTTT.

CDR3 nucleotide sequence: TGTGCCAGCAGTTACTCGAAGCGGGGGGATACCTACGAGCAGTACTTC. This codes for CASSYSKRGDTYEQYF. V and J are TRBV6-5 and TRBJ2-7, with TRBD2 identical over 9 bases. Germline V gene sequence: CDR1 MNHEY, CDR2 SVGAGI. The CDR3 length is 16 residues. Trimming took 0 bases from V and 2 from J; bases not matched to a gene: 5.

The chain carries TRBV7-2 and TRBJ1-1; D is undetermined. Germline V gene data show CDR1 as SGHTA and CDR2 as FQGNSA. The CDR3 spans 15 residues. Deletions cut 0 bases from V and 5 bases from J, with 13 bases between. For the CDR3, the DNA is TGTGCCAGCAGCTTAGCGCTTGGCGGGGTGACTGAAGCTTTCTTT. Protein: CASSLALGGVTEAFF.

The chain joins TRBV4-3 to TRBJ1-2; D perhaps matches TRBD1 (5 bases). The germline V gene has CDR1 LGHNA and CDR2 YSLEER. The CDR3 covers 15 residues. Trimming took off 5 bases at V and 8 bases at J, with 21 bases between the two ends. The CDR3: CASSSRTLGKDGYTF. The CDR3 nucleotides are TGCGCCAGCAGCTCAAGGACACTCGGAAAGGACGGCTACACCTTC.

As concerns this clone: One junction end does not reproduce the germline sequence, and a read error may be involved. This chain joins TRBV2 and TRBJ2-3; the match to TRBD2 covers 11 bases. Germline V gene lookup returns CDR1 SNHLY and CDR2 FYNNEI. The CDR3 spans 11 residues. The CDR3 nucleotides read TGTGCCAGCACCCTAGCGGGAGGCCGCAATTTT. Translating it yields CASTLAGGRNF.

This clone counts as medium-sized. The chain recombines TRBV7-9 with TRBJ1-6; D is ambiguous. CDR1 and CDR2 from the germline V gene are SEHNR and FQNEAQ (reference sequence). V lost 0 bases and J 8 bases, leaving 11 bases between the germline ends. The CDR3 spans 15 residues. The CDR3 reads CASSLAAGRDSPLHF. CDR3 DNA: TGTGCCAGCAGCTTAGCCGCCGGTAGGGATTCACCCCTCCACTTT.

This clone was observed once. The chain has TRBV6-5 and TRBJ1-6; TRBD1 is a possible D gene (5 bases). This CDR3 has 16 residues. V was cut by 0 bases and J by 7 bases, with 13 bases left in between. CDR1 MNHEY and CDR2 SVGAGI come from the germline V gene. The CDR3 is CASSYSRQGRNSPLHF. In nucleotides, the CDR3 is TGTGCCAGCAGTTACTCGAGGCAGGGAAGGAATTCACCCCTCCACTTT.

CDR3 loop: CASSYSAATGGTEAFF. Written as DNA, the CDR3 is TGTGCCAGCAGTTACTCGGCAGCGACAGGGGGCACTGAAGCTTTCTTT. V and J are TRBV6-6 and TRBJ1-1; 9 bases fit TRBD1. This CDR3 comprises 16 residues. Germline trimming cut 0 bases from V and 4 bases from J; bases unmatched to any gene: 6. The V gene's germline CDR1 is MNHNY and CDR2 SVGAGI (reference sequence).

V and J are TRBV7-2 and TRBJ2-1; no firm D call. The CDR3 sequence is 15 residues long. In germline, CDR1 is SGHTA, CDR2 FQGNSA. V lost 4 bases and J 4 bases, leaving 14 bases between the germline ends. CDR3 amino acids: CASSSFGVGYNEQFF. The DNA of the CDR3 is TGTGCCAGCAGCTCCTTCGGCGTGGGGTACAATGAGCAGTTCTTC.

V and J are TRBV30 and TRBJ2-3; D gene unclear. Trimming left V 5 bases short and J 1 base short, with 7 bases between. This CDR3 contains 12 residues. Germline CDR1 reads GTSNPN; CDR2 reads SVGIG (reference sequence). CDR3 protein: CAWSLGTDTQYF. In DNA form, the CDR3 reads TGTGCCTGGTCCCTAGGCACAGATACGCAGTATTTT. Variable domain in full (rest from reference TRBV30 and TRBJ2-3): SQTIHQWPATLVQPVGSPLSLECTVEGTSNPNLYWYRQAAGRGLQLLFYSVGIGQISSEVPQNLSASRPQDRQFILSSKKLLLSDSGFYLCAWSLGTDTQYFGPGTRLTVL.

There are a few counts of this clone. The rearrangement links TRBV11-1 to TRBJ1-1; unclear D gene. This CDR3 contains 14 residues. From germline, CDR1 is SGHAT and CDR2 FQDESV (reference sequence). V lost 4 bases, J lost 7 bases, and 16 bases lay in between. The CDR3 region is CASSSTPRAGEAFF. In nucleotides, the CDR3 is TGTGCCAGCAGCTCCACCCCGCGTGCTGGTGAAGCTTTCTTT.

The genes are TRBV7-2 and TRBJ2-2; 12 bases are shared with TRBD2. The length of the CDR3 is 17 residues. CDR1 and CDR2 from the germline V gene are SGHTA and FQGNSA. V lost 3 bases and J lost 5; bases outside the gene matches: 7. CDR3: CASSLSRLAGATGELFF. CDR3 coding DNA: TGTGCCAGCAGCTTGTCTAGACTAGCGGGGGCAACCGGGGAGCTGTTTTTT. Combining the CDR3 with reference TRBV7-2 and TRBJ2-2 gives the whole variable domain GAGVSQSPSNKVTEKGKDVELRCDPISGHTALYWYRQSLGQGLEFLIYFQGNSAPDKSGLPSDRFSAERTGGSVSTLTIQRTQQEDSAVYLCASSLSRLAGATGELFFGEGSRLTVL.

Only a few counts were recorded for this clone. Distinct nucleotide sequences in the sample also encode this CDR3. CDR3 bases: TGTGCCATCAGTGCATCGCGGGAGGGCACAGATACGCAGTATTTT. This codes for CAISASREGTDTQYF. The J gene is TRBJ2-3, the V gene TRBV10-3, with 8 bases aligning to TRBD2. Looked up from germline, CDR1 is ENHRY and CDR2 is SYGVKD. This CDR3 region has 15 residues. V was pared by 4 bases and J by 1 base, with 4 bases of the junction left unmatched.

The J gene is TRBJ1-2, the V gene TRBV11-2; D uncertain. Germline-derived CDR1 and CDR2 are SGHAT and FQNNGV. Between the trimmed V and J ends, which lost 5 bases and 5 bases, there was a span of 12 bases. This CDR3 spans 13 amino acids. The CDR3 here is CASSNQVDYGYTF. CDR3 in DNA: TGTGCCAGCAGCAATCAAGTGGATTATGGCTACACCTTC.

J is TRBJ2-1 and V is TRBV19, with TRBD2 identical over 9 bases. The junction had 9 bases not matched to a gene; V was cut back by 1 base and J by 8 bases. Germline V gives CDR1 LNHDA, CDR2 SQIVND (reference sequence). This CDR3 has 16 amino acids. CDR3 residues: CASSIGGGRARDEQFF. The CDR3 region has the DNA TGTGCCAGTAGTATAGGGGGCGGGAGGGCCAGGGATGAGCAGTTCTTC.

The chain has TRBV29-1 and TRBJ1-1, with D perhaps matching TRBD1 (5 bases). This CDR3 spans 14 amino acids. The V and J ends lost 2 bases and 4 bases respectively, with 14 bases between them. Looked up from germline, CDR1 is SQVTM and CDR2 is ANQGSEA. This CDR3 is CSVEWGEIGTEAFF. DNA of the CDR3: TGCAGCGTTGAATGGGGCGAAATTGGCACTGAAGCTTTCTTT.

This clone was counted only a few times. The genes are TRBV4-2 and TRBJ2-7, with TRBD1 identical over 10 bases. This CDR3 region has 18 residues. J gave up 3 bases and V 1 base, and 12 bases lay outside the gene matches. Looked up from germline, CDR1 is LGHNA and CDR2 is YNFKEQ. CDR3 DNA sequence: TGTGCCAGCAGCCAAGTAAAGCAGGGACAGGGGTCAAACTACGAGCAGTACTTC. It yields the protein CASSQVKQGQGSNYEQYF.

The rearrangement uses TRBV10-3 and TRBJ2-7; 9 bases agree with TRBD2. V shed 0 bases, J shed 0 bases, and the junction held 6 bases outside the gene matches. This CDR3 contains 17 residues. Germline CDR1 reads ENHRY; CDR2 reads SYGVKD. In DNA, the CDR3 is TGTGCCATCAGTGAGTCGGGGCGGGGGGGAAGCTCCTACGAGCAGTACTTC. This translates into CAISESGRGGSSYEQYF.

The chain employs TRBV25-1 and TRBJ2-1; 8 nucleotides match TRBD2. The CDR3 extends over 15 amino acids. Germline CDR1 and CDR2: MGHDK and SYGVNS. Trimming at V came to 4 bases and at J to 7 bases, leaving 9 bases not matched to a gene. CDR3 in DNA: TGTGCCAGCAGTGGGGTTAGCGGGATCGGGAATGAGCAGTTCTTC. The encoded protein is CASSGVSGIGNEQFF.

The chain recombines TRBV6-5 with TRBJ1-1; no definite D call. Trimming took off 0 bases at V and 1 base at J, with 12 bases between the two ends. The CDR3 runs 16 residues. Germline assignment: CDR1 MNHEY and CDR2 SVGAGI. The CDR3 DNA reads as TGTGCCAGCAGTTACTCTCCCAGGAGCCCGAACACTGAAGCTTTCTTT. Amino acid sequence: CASSYSPRSPNTEAFF.

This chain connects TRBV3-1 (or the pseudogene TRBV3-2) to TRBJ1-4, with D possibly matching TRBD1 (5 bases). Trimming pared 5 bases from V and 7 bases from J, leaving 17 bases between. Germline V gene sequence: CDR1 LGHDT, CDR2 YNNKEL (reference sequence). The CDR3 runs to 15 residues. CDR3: CASSTQGRGGEKLFF. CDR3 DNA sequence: TGTGCCAGCAGCACCCAGGGAAGGGGAGGTGAAAAACTGTTTTTT.

CDR3 coding DNA: TGTGCCAGCAGCTCATCCCCTCCCCGGGGAAACGAGCAGTACTTC. Translated: CASSSSPPRGNEQYF. The rearrangement uses TRBV7-9 and TRBJ2-7, with D maybe TRBD2 (5 bases). This CDR3 spans 15 amino acids. Germline V CDR1 and CDR2: SEHNR, FQNEAQ (reference sequence). Trimming pared 4 bases from V and 5 bases from J, leaving 18 bases between.

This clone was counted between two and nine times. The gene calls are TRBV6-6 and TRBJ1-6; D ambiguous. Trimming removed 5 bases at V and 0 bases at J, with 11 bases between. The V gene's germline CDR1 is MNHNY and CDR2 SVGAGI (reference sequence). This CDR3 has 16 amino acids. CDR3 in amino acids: CASSGRRSSYNSPLHF. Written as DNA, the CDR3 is TGTGCCAGCAGTGGCAGGAGGAGCTCCTATAATTCACCCCTCCACTTT.

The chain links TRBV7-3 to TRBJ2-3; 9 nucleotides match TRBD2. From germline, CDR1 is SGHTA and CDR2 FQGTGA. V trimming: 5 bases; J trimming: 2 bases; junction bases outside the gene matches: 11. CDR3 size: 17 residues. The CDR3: CASSGGLAGDFTDTQYF. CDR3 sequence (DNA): TGTGCCAGCAGCGGGGGGTTAGCGGGAGATTTCACAGATACGCAGTATTTT.